The 12 T cell receptor beta chains below come from one sample, sequenced in a study of OX40 agonist ivuxolimab in advanced cancers. Using immunoSEQ multiplex PCR, the repertoire was profiled, and TCRdb retains in-frame clones only, with some absent. The sample contains about 67,000 clones, more than 75% of which appear only once. The specimen comprised CD4+ or CD8+ T cells sorted from blood, sampled in a trial of the OX40 agonist ivuxolimab. The receptors shown here come from an adult with an advanced solid tumor such as melanoma, head and neck, liver or kidney cancer.

The V call is TRBV6-1, the J call TRBJ2-5; 8 nucleotides agree with TRBD1. The CDR3 is 13 residues long. Trimming removed 6 bases from V and 3 bases from J; junction bases left unmatched: 3. The germline CDR1 and CDR2 sequences are MNHNS and SASEGT. The CDR3 region is CASSRDRKETQYF. The CDR3, as DNA: TGTGCCAGCAGCCGGGACAGGAAAGAGACCCAGTACTTC.

This clone appeared a few times. The chain links TRBV11-2 to TRBJ1-5, with D possibly matching TRBD1 (5 bases). V was cut by 5 bases and J by 7 bases, with 12 bases left in between. CDR3 length equals 13 residues. Germline values: CDR1 SGHAT, CDR2 FQNNGV. For the CDR3, the DNA is TGTGCCAGCAGCCAGGGACGTCGGCAGCCCCAGCATTTT. Encoded protein: CASSQGRRQPQHF.

This clone was counted a single time. The genes are TRBV7-2 and TRBJ1-1; D is unresolved. The CDR3 sequence is 13 residues long. The V gene lost 1 base and the J gene lost 2 bases, with 5 bases spanning the gap. Looked up from germline, CDR1 is SGHTA and CDR2 is FQGNSA. Written as DNA, the CDR3 is TGTGCCAGCAGCTTAGTCTTTAACACTGAAGCTTTCTTT. Protein product: CASSLVFNTEAFF. Full variable domain (outside the CDR3, taken from reference TRBV7-2 and TRBJ1-1): GAGVSQSPSNKVTEKGKDVELRCDPISGHTALYWYRQSLGQGLEFLIYFQGNSAPDKSGLPSDRFSAERTGGSVSTLTIQRTQQEDSAVYLCASSLVFNTEAFFGQGTRLTVV.

The V gene is TRBV28, the J gene TRBJ2-2; 8 bases agree with TRBD1. Germline trimming cut 4 bases from V and 5 bases from J; bases unmatched to any gene: 6. The CDR3 sequence is 15 residues long. Per germline, CDR1 MDHEN and CDR2 SYDVKM. This CDR3 reads CASSSWTGWTGELFF. The CDR3 DNA reads TGTGCCAGCAGTTCCTGGACAGGGTGGACCGGGGAGCTGTTTTTT.

This clone came up a few times. The J gene is TRBJ1-5, the V gene TRBV28; the D gene is possibly TRBD1 (5 bases). The V end was cut by 7 bases, the J end by 0 bases, with 13 bases between. This CDR3 is built from 15 residues. Germline loops: CDR1 MDHEN, CDR2 SYDVKM. The CDR3 DNA sequence: TGTGCCAGCATTACCGGAGGGACTAGCAATCAGCCCCAGCATTTT. Its protein product is CASITGGTSNQPQHF.

This rearrangement joins TRBV11-1 to TRBJ2-5; D gene uncertain. The CDR3 spans 14 residues. V was pared by 2 bases and J by 1 base, with 8 bases between. The germline CDR1 and CDR2 sequences are SGHAT and FQDESV (reference sequence). CDR3 sequence reads: CASSLLGLQETQYF. The CDR3 DNA sequence: TGTGCCAGCAGCTTATTGGGTCTCCAAGAGACCCAGTACTTC.

The rearrangement uses TRBV5-4 and TRBJ1-1; D not certain. The CDR3 loop spans 12 amino acids. Germline CDR1 is SGHNT and CDR2 is YYREEE (reference sequence). V lost 4 bases and J 6 bases, leaving 10 bases between the germline ends. CDR3 protein: CASSTRDAEAFF. The DNA for the CDR3 is TGTGCCAGCAGCACGAGGGATGCTGAAGCTTTCTTT.

The chain uses TRBV28 and TRBJ2-1, with TRBD2 matching over 10 bases. The CDR3 runs to 14 residues. V lost 5 bases to trimming and J lost 5 bases; unmatched junction nucleotides: 3. The germline V gene has CDR1 MDHEN and CDR2 SYDVKM. The CDR3 nucleotides read TGTGCCAGCAGTCTACTAGCGGGGAACAATGAGCAGTTCTTC. Residues: CASSLLAGNNEQFF.

The chain joins TRBV7-2 to TRBJ1-2, with 7 bases identical to TRBD1. The V segment lost 5 bases and the J segment 6 bases; nucleotides outside the gene matches: 12. CDR1 SGHTA and CDR2 FQGNSA come from the germline V gene. CDR3 length: 15 amino acids. As DNA, the CDR3 is TGTGCCAGCAGCGCCCGACAGGGATCGCTACATGGCTACACCTTC. Its protein is CASSARQGSLHGYTF.

CDR3 loop: CASSRASGGRTGELFF. The DNA for the CDR3 is TGTGCCAGCTCAAGAGCTAGCGGGGGTCGTACCGGGGAGCTGTTTTTT. The genes are TRBV18 and TRBJ2-2; 10 nucleotides line up with TRBD2. The CDR3 sequence is 16 residues long. Germline loops: CDR1 KGHSH, CDR2 LQKENI. Germline trimming cut 5 bases from V and 5 bases from J; bases unmatched to any gene: 8.

The count of this clone is one. The V and J genes are TRBV11-2 and TRBJ2-2; maybe TRBD2 (6 bases). This CDR3 contains 15 residues. Germline CDR1 reads SGHAT; CDR2 reads FQNNGV. The ends were cut back, 6 bases at V and 1 base at J, with 12 bases in the middle. CDR3 in DNA: TGTGCCAGCAGGGGAGGCGGGTTGAACACCGGGGAGCTGTTTTTT. This sequence encodes CASRGGGLNTGELFF.

The V and J genes are TRBV4-3 and TRBJ1-4; D not resolved. With 1 base removed from V and 0 bases from J, the gap between germline ends came to 6 bases. CDR1 and CDR2 (germline): LGHNA, YSLEER. The CDR3 length is 15 residues. The DNA for the CDR3 is TGCGCCAGCAGCCAAGGCCAGGCAACTAATGAAAAACTGTTTTTT. Residues: CASSQGQATNEKLFF.